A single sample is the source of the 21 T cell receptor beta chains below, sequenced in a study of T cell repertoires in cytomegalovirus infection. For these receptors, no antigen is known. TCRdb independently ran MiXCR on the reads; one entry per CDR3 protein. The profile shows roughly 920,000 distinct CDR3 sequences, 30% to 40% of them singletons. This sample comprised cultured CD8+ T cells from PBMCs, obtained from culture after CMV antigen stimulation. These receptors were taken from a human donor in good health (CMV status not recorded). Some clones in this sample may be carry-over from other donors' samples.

The CDR3: CASSPFTGGGNQPQHF. The CDR3 DNA sequence: TGTGCCAGCAGCCCCTTCACGGGGGGGGGCAATCAGCCCCAGCATTTT. The V call is TRBV6-1, the J call TRBJ1-5, with D possibly TRBD1 on 5 matching bases. The V gene lost 6 bases and the J gene lost 2 bases, with 17 bases spanning the gap. The CDR3 is 16 residues long. Germline loops: CDR1 MNHNS, CDR2 SASEGT.

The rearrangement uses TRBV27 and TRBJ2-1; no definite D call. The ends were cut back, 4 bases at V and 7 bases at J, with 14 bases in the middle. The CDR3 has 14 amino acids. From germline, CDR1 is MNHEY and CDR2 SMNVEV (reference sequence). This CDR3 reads CASSYVGSINEQFF. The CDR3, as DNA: TGTGCCAGCAGTTACGTGGGTTCTATTAATGAGCAGTTCTTC.

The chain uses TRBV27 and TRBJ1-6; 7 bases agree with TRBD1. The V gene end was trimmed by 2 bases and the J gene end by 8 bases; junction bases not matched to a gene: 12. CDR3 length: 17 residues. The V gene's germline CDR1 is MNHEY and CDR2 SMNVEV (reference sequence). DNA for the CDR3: TGTGCCAGCAGTTTACGCCCGAACAGGGGATCAGATTCACCCCTCCACTTT. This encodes CASSLRPNRGSDSPLHF.

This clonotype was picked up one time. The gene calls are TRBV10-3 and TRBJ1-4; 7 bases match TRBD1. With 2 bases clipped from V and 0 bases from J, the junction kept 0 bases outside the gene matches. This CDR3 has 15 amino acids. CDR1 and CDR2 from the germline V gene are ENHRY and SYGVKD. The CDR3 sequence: CAISEGTATNEKLFF. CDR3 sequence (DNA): TGTGCCATCAGTGAGGGGACAGCAACTAATGAAAAACTGTTTTTT.

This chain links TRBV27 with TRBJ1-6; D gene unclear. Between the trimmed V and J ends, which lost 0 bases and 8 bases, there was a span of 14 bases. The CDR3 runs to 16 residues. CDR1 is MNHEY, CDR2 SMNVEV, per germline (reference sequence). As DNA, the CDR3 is TGTGCCAGCAGTTTATCGATAGGTCCCCGTGATTCACCCCTCCACTTT. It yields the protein CASSLSIGPRDSPLHF.

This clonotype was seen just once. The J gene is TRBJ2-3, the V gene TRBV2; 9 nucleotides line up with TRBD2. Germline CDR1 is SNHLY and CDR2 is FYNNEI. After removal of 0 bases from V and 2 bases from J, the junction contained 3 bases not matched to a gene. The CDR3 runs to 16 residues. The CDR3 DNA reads TGTGCCAGCAGTGAAGCTAGCGGGGGTTTCACAGATACGCAGTATTTT. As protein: CASSEASGGFTDTQYF.

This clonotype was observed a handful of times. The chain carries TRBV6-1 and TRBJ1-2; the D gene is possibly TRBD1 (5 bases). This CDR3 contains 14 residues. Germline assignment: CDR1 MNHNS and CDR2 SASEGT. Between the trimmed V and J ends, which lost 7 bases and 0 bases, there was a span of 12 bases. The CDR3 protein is CASTQRGTNYGYTF. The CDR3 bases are TGTGCCAGCACCCAAAGGGGAACTAACTATGGCTACACCTTC.

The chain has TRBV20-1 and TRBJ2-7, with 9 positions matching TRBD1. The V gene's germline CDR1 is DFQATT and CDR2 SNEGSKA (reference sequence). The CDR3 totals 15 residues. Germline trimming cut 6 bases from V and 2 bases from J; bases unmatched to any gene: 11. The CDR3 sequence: CSAEDPGQGPYEQYF. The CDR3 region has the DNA TGCAGTGCCGAAGATCCGGGACAGGGCCCCTACGAGCAGTACTTC.

The DNA of the CDR3 is TGTGCCACCAGCAGAGGGACCGGCAATCAGCCCCAGCATTTT. Translating it yields CATSRGTGNQPQHF. V usage is TRBV15 and J usage is TRBJ1-5; unclear D gene. This CDR3 has 14 amino acids. CDR1 and CDR2 (germline): LNHNV, YYDKDF (reference sequence). Trimming pared 1 base from V and 2 bases from J, leaving 6 bases between.

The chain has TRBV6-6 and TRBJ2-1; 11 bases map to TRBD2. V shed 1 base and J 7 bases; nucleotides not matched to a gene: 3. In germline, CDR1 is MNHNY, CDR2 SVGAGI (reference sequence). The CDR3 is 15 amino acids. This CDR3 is CASSYWGTSGNEQFF. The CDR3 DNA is TGTGCCAGCAGTTACTGGGGGACTAGCGGTAATGAGCAGTTCTTC.

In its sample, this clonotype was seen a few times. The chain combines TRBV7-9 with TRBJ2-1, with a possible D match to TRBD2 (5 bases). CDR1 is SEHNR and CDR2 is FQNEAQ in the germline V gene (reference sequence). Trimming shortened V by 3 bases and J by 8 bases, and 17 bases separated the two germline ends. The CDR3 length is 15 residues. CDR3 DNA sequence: TGTGCCAGCAGCTTCGTAGCGCTCCCTATGGATGAGCAGTTCTTC. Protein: CASSFVALPMDEQFF.

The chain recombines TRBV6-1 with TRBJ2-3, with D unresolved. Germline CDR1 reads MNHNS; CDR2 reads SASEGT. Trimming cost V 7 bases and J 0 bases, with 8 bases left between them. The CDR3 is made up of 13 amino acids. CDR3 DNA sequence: TGTGCCAGCAAGGAGCTTAGCACAGATACGCAGTATTTT. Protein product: CASKELSTDTQYF.

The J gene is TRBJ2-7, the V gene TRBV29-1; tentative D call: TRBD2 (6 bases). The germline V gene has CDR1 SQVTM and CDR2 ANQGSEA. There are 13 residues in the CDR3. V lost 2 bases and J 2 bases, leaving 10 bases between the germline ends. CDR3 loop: CSVEYPGAYEQYF. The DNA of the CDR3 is TGCAGCGTTGAATATCCGGGGGCCTACGAGCAGTACTTC.

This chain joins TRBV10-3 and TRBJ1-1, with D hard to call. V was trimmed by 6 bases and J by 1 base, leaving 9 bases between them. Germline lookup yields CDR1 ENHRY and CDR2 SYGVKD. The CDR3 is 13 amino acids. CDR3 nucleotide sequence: TGTGCCATCAGGGACTACCCGAACACTGAAGCTTTCTTT. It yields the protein CAIRDYPNTEAFF.

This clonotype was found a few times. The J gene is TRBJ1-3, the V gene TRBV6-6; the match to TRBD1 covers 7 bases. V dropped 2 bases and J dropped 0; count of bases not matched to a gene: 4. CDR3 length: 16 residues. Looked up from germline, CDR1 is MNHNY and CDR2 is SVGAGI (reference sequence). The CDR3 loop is CASSYATGPSGNTIYF. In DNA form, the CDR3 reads TGTGCCAGCAGTTACGCGACAGGGCCCTCTGGAAACACCATATATTTT.

The chain's CDR3 is CASSGTGTPASSTQYF. CDR3 DNA: TGTGCCAGCAGCGGCACCGGGACCCCCGCGTCTTCTACCCAGTACTTC. The chain couples TRBV5-3 to TRBJ2-5; D is perhaps TRBD1 or TRBD2 (5 bases each). TRBV5-3 is labeled an ORF, and its function is uncertain. V was shortened by 8 bases and J by 8 bases, with 28 bases between the two germline ends. This CDR3 spans 16 amino acids.

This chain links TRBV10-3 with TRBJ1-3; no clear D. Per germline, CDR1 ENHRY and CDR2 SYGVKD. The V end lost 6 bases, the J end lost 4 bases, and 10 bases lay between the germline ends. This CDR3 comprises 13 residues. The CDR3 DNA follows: TGTGCCATCAGGACCTTGGACGGAAACACCATATATTTT. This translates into CAIRTLDGNTIYF.

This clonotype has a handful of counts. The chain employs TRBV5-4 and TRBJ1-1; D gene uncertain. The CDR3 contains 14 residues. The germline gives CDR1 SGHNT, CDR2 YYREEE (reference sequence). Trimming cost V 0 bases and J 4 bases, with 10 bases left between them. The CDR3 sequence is CASSLGGGFTEAFF. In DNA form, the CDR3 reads TGTGCCAGCAGCTTGGGTGGTGGTTTCACTGAAGCTTTCTTT.

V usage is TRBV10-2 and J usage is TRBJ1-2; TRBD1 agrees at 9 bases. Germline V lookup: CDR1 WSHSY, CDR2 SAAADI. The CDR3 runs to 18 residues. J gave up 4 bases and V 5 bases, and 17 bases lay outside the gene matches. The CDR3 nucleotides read TGCGCCAGCAGTCAGTACTCTACCGGGACAGGGCAGCCCTATGGCTACACCTTC. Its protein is CASSQYSTGTGQPYGYTF.

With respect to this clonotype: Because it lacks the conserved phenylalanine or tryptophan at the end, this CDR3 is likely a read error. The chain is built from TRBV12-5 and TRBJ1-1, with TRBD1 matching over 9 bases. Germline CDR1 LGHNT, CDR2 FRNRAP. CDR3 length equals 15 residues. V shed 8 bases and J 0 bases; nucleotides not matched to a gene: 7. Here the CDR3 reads CASRRDRAMNTEAFS. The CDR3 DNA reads TGTGCTAGTCGGAGGGACAGGGCTATGAACACTGAAGCTTTCTCT.

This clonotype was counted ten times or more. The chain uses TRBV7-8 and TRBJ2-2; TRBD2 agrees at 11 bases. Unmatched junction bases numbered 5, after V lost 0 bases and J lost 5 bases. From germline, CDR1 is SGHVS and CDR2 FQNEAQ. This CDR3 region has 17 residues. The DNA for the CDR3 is TGTGCCAGCAGCTTAGCCTCTAGCGGGGGGCCAACCGGGGAGCTGTTTTTT. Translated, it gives CASSLASSGGPTGELFF.